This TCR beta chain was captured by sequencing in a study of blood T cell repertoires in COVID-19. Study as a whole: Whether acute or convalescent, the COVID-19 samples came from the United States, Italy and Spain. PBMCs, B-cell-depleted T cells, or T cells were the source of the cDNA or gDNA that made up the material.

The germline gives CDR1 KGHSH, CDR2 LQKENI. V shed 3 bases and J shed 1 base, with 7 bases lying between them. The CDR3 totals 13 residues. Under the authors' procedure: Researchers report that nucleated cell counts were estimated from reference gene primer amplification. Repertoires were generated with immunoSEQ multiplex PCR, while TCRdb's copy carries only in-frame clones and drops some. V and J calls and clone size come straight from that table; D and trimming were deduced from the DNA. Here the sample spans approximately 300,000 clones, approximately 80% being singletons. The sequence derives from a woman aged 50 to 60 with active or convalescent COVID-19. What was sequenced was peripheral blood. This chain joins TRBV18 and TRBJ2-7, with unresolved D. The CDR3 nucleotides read TGTGCCAGCTCACCCAGCGAATCCTACGAGCAGTACTTC. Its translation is CASSPSESYEQYF. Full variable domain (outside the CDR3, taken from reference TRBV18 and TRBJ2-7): NAGVMQNPRHLVRRRGQEARLRCSPMKGHSHVYWYRQLPEEGLKFMVYLQKENIIDESGMPKERFSAEFPKEGPSILRIQQVVRGDSAAYFCASSPSESYEQYFGPGTRLTVT.